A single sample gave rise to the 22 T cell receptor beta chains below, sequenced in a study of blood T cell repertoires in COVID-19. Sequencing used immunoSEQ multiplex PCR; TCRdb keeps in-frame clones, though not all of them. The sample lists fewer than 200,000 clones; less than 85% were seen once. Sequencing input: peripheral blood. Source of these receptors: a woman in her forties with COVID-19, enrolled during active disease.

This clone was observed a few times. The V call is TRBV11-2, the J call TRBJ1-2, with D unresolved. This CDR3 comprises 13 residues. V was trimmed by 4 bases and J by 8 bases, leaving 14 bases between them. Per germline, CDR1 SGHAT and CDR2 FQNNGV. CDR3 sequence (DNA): TGTGCCAGCAGCTATAAACCCCCGAGGGGCTACACCTTC. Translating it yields CASSYKPPRGYTF. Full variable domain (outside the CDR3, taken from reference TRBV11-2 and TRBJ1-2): EAGVAQSPRYKIIEKRQSVAFWCNPISGHATLYWYQQILGQGPKLLIQFQNNGVVDDSQLPKDRFSAERLKGVDSTLKIQPAKLEDSAVYLCASSYKPPRGYTFGSGTRLTVV.

The CDR3 sequence is CASSIGGIGNEQFF. DNA for the CDR3: TGTGCCAGCAGTATCGGGGGGATCGGCAATGAGCAGTTCTTC. This chain joins TRBV6-5 and TRBJ2-1; 7 bases agree with TRBD2. The length of the CDR3 is 14 residues. CDR1 MNHEY and CDR2 SVGAGI come from the germline V gene. With 5 bases clipped from V and 6 bases from J, the junction kept 7 bases outside the gene matches.

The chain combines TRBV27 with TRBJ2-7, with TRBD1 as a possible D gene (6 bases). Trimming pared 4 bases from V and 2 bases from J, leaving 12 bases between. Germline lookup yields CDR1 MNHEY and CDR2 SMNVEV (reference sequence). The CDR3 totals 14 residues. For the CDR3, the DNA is TGTGCCAGCAGTTATGGGGACACACCCTACGAGCAGTACTTC. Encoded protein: CASSYGDTPYEQYF.

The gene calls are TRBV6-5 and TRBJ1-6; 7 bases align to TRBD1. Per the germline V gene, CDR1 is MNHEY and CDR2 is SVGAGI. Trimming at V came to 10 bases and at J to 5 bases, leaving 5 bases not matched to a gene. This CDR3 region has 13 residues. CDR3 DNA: TGTGCCACCCGGGACAGCAATAATTCACCCCTCCACTTT. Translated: CATRDSNNSPLHF.

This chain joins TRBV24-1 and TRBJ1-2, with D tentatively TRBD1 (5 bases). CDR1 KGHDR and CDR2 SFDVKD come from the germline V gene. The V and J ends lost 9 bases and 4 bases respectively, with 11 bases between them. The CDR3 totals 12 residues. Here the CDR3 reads CATSLGGYGYTF. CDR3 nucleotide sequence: TGTGCCACCTCCCTGGGGGGCTATGGCTACACCTTC.

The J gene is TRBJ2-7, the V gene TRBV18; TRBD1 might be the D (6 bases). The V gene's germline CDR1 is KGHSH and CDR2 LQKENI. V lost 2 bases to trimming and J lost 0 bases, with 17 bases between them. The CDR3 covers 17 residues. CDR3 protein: CASSPGYRDRSSYEQYV. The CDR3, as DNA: TGTGCCAGCTCACCAGGTTACAGGGATCGGAGCTCCTACGAGCAGTACGTC.

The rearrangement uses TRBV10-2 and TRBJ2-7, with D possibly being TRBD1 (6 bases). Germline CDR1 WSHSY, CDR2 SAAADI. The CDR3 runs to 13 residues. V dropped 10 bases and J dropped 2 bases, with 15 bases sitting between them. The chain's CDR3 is CATTRTEAYEQYF. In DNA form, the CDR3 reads TGCGCCACCACAAGGACAGAAGCCTACGAGCAGTACTTC.

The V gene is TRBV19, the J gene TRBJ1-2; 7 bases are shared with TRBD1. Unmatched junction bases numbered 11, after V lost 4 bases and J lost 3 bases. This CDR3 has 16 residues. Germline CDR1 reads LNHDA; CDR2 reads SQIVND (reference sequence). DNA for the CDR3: TGTGCCAGTAGTAAATCCCGGGACAGCACTTACTATGGCTACACCTTC. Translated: CASSKSRDSTYYGYTF.

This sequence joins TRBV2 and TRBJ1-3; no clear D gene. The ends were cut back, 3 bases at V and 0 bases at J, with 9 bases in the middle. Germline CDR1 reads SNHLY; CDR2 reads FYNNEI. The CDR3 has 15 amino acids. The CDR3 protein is CASSDTYLSGNTIYF. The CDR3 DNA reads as TGTGCCAGCAGTGACACTTACCTCTCTGGAAACACCATATATTTT.

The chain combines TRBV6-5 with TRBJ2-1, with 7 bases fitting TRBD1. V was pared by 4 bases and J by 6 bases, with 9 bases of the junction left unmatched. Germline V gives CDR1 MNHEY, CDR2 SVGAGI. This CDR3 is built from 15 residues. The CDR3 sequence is CASSFQTGSANEQFF. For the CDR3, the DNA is TGTGCCAGCAGTTTCCAGACAGGGTCGGCCAATGAGCAGTTCTTC.

CDR3 loop: CASSLAGSGGQSYEQYF. For the CDR3, the DNA is TGCGCCAGCAGCTTGGCCGGTTCGGGAGGGCAATCCTACGAGCAGTACTTC. This chain uses TRBV5-1 with TRBJ2-7; 8 bases are a match to TRBD2. The CDR3 is 17 amino acids. CDR1 is SGHRS and CDR2 is YFSETQ in the germline V gene. V lost 0 bases and J lost 1; bases outside the gene matches: 9.

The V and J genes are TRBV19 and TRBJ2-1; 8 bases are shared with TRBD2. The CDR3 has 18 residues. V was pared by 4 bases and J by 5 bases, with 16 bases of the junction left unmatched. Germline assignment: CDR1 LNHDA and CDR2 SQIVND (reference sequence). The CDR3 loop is CASSTIPGLVFHNNEQFF. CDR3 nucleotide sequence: TGTGCCAGTAGTACCATCCCGGGACTAGTCTTTCACAACAATGAGCAGTTCTTC. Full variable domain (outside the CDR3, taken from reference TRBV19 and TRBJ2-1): DGGITQSPKYLFRKEGQNVTLSCEQNLNHDAMYWYRQDPGQGLRLIYYSQIVNDFQKGDIAEGYSVSREKKESFPLTVTSAQKNPTAFYLCASSTIPGLVFHNNEQFFGPGTRLTVL.

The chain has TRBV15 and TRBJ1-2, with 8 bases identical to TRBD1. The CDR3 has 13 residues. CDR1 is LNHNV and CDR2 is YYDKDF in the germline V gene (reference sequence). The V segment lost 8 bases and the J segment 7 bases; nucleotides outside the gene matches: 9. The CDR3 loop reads CATPRSGGPGYTF. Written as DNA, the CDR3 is TGTGCCACCCCCAGGTCAGGGGGCCCTGGCTACACCTTC.

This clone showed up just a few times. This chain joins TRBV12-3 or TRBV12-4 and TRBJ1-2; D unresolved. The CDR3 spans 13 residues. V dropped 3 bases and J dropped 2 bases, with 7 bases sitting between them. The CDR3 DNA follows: TGTGCCAGCAGTTTGCCAGCGAACTATGGCTACACCTTC. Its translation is CASSLPANYGYTF.

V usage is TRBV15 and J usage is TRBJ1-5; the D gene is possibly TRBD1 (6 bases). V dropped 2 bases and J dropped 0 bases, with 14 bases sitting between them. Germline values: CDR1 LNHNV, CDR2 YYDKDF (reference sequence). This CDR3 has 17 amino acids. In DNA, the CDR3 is TGTGCCACCAGCAGACAAAGGACAGACACTAGCAATCAGCCCCAGCATTTT. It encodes CATSRQRTDTSNQPQHF.

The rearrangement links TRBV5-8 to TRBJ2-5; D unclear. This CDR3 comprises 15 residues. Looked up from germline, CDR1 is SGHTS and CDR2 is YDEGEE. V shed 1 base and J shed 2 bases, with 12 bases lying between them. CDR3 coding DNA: TGTGCCAGCAGCTTGAACGCTGGGCCACAAGAGACCCAGTACTTC. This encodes CASSLNAGPQETQYF.

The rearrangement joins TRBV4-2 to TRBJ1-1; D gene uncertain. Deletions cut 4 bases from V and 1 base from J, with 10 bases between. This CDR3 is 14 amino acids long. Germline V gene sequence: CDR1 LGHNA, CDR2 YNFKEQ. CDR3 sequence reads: CASSPGEPNTEAFF. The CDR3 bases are TGTGCCAGCAGCCCGGGTGAACCGAACACTGAAGCTTTCTTT.

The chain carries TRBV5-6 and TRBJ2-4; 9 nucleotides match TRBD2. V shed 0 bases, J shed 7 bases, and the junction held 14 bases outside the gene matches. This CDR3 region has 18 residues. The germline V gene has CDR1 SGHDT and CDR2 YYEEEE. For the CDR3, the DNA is TGTGCCAGCAGCTTGGTGCCTAGCGGGGCCCCAAACCGGAACATTCAGTACTTC. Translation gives CASSLVPSGAPNRNIQYF.

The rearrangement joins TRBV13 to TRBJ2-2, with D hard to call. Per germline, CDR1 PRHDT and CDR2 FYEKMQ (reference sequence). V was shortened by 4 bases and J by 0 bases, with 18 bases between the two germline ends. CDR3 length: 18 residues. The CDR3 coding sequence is TGTGCCAGCAGCTCCTCCGGGTCCGAAACAACGAACACCGGGGAGCTGTTTTTT. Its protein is CASSSSGSETTNTGELFF.

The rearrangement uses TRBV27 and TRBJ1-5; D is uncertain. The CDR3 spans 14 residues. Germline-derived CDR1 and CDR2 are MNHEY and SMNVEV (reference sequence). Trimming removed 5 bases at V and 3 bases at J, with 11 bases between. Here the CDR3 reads CASSSGPNNQPQHF. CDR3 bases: TGTGCCAGCAGTAGCGGGCCAAACAATCAGCCCCAGCATTTT.

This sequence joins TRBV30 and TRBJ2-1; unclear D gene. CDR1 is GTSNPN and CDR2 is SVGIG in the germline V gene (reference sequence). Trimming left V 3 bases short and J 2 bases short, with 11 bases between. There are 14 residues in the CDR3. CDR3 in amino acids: CAWREYRAYNEQFF. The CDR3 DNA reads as TGTGCCTGGAGAGAGTACAGAGCCTACAATGAGCAGTTCTTC.

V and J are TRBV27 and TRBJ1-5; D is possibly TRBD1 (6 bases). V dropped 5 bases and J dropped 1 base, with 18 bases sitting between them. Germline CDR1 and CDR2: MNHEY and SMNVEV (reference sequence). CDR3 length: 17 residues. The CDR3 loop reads CASSPRGGAESNQPQHF. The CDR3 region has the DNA TGTGCCAGCAGTCCGCGGGGGGGGGCGGAGAGCAATCAGCCCCAGCATTTT.